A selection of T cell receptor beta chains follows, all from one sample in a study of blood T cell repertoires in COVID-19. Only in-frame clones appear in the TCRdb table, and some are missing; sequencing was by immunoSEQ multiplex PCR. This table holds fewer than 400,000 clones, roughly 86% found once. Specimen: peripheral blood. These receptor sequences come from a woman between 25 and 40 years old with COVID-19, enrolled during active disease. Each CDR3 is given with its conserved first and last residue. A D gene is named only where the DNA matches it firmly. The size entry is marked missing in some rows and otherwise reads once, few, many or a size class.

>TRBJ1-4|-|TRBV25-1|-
TGTGCCAGCAGTAACAGGGTGGGAGAAAAACTGTTTTTT
CASSNRVGEKLFF
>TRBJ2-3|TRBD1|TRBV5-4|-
TGTGCCAGCAGCTTGGGGGTTCCAGGGGGCATTGGAGATACGCAGTATTTT
CASSLGVPGGIGDTQYF
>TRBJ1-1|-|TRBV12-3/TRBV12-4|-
TGTGCCAGCAGTTGGGGGACAACCCAAGCTTTCTTT
CASSWGTTQAFF
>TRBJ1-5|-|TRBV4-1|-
TGCGCCAGCAGCCAGGGACTGGGGGGAGGCAATCAGCCCCAGCATTTT
CASSQGLGGGNQPQHF
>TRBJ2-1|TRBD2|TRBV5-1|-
TGCGCCAGCAGCTTGGATGCGGGGCGGGGGGGCCGAGATGAGCAGTTCTTC
CASSLDAGRGGRDEQFF
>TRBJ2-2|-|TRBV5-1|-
TGCGCCAGCCTTAATGAGGGCCCCAGGGGTCCCACCGGGGAGCTGTTTTTT
CASLNEGPRGPTGELFF
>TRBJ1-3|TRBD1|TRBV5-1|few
TGCGCCAGCAGCGAACAGGGGGGAAACACCATATATTTT
CASSEQGGNTIYF
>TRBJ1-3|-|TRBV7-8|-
TGTGCCAGCAGCTTAGCGCGGGGAAACACCATATATTTT
CASSLARGNTIYF
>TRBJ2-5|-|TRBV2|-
TGTGCCAGCAGGGAGAGACAAGAGACCCAGTACTTC
CASRERQETQYF
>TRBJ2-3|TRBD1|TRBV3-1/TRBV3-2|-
TGTGCCAGCAGCCAAGATCCGGGACAGACGCAGTATTTT
CASSQDPGQTQYF
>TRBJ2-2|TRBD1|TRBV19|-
TGTGCCAGTAGTATAGAGGGACAGGGCTTCCAGGAGCTGTTTTTT
CASSIEGQGFQELFF
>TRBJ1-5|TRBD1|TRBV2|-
TGTGCCAGCAGGGACAGGGGTAGCAATCAGCCCCAGCATTTT
CASRDRGSNQPQHF
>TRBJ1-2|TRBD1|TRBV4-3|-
TGCGCCAGCAGCCAAGATGGGACAGGAGTACCTTATGGCTACACCTTC
CASSQDGTGVPYGYTF
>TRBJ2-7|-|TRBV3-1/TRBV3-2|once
TGTGCCAGCAGCGCGCGGGGGCTACCCTACGAGCAGTACTTC
CASSARGLPYEQYF
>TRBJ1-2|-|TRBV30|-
TGTGCCTGGATAGGACAGAACTATGGCTACACCTTC
CAWIGQNYGYTF
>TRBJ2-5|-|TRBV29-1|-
TGCAGCGTTGATATTCCCGCTAGGGGGGGATACTTC
CSVDIPARGGYF
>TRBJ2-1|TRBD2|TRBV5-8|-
TGTGCCAGCAGCTTGGGACTAGCGGGGGATGAGCAGTTCTTC
CASSLGLAGDEQFF
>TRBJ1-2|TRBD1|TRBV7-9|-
TGTGCCAGCAATCGACAGGGGTATGGCTACACCTTC
CASNRQGYGYTF
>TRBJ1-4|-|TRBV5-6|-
TGTGCCAGCAGCGTGGACAGATTGCATGAAAAACTGTTTTTT
CASSVDRLHEKLFF
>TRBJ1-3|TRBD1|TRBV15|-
TGTGCCACCAGCAGGACAGGGCTCTCTGGAAACACCATATATTTT
CATSRTGLSGNTIYF
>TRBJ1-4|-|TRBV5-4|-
TGTGCCAGCAGCCAAAGGGAGGGTGAAAAACTGTTTTTT
CASSQREGEKLFF
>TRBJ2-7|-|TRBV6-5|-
TGTGCCAGCAGCCTCTCACAGGAGGGGCCCTACGAGCAGTACTTC
CASSLSQEGPYEQYF
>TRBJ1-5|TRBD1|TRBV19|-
TGTGCCAGTAGTAGGACAGGGGATAGCAATCAGCCCCAGCATTTT
CASSRTGDSNQPQHF
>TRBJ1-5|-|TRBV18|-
TGTGCCAGCTCACCTGCGCGGGGGGGCCTTCAGCCCCAGCATTTT
CASSPARGGLQPQHF
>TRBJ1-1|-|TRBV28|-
TGTGCCAGCAGTTCACTGCGGGCTGAAGCTTTCTTT
CASSSLRAEAFF
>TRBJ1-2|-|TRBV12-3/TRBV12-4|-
TGTGCCAGCACTTTAGGTTTAAACTGCACCTTC
CASTLGLNCTF
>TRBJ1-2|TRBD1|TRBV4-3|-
TGCGCCAGCAGGAGGGGGGACAGGGGCGGCTATGGCTACACCTTC
CASRRGDRGGYGYTF
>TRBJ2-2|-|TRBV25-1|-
TGTGCCAGCAGTGGTCGTAACACCGGGGAGCTGTTTTTT
CASSGRNTGELFF
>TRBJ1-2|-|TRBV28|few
TGTGCCAGCAGTGAACAGGGTGGCTATGGCTACACCTTC
CASSEQGGYGYTF
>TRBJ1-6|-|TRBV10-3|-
TGTGCCAGTAGTCTATCGAGCTCCTATAATTCACCCCTCCACTTT
CASSLSSSYNSPLHF
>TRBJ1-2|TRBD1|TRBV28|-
TGTGCCAGCAGTTCGGTTTCTGGACAGGGTGCAATCTATGGCTACACCTTC
CASSSVSGQGAIYGYTF
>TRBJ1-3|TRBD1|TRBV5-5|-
TGTGCCAGCAGCTCGGACAGGGGGTGGAACACCATATATTTT
CASSSDRGWNTIYF
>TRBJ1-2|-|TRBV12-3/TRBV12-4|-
TGTGCCAGCAGTTACAGGAGCTATGGCTACACCTTC
CASSYRSYGYTF
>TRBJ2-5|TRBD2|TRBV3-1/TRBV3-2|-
TGTGCCAGCAGCCAAGATTGGGAGCGGGGCCAAGAGACCCAGTACTTC
CASSQDWERGQETQYF
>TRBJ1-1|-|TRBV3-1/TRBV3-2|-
TGTGCCAGCAGCCAAACAAGGGAGGGCACTGAAGCTTTCTTT
CASSQTREGTEAFF
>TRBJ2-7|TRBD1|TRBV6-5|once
TGTGCCAGCAGTCCGACAGGGGGGTACTACGAGCAGTACTTC
CASSPTGGYYEQYF
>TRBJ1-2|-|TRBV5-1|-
TGCGCCAGCGGGCAGGGCAACTATGGCTACACCTTC
CASGQGNYGYTF
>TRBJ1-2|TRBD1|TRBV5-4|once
TGTGCCAGCAGCATAGGACAGGACTACGGCTACACCTTC
CASSIGQDYGYTF
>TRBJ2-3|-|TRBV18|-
TGTGCCAGCTCACCAACTTTGGGCACAGATACGCAGTATTTT
CASSPTLGTDTQYF
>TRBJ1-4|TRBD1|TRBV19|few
TGTGCCAGTACCACCGGGACAGGGAGCGGAAAACTGTTTTTT
CASTTGTGSGKLFF
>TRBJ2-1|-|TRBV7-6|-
TGTGCCAGCAGCTTAGTGGGGCTCAATGAGCAGTTCTTC
CASSLVGLNEQFF
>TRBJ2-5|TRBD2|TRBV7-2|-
TGTGCCAGCAGCTCCTCTCTAGCGGACCAAGAGACCCAGTACTTC
CASSSSLADQETQYF
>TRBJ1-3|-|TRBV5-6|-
TGTGCCAGCAGCTGGCAGGGGTTTAACACCATATATTTT
CASSWQGFNTIYF
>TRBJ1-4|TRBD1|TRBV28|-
TGTGCCAGCAGTCTAACGGGACAGGGGGCCGGTAGTGAAAAACTGTTTTTT
CASSLTGQGAGSEKLFF
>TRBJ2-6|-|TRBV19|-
TGTGCCAGTAGTATAGGGCCCGGGGCCAACGTCCTGACTTTC
CASSIGPGANVLTF
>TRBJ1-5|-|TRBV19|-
TGTGCCAGTAGTATCCCCCCAGGTCAGAGAGTCAATCAGCCCCAGCATTTT
CASSIPPGQRVNQPQHF
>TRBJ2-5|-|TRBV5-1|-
TGCGCCAGCAGCGAAGGACTTTACGACGGAGAGACCCAGTACTTC
CASSEGLYDGETQYF
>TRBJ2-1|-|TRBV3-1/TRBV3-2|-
TGTGCCAGCAGCCAATCAACAGGCCCCTCCTCCTACAATGAGCAGTTCTTC
CASSQSTGPSSYNEQFF
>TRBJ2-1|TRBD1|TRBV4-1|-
TGCGCCAGCAGCGTGGGACAGAGCTCCTACAATGAGCAGTTCTTC
CASSVGQSSYNEQFF
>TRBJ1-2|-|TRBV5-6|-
TGTGCCAGCAGCTCGGGGGCGGGAGGATCTTATGGCTACACCTTC
CASSSGAGGSYGYTF
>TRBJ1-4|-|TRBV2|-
TGTGCCAGCAGTGTCAACAGGATTAATGAAAAACTGTTTTTT
CASSVNRINEKLFF
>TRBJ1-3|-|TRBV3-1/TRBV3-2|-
TGTGCCAGCAGCCAAGAGGCAGGCTCTGGAAACACCATATATTTT
CASSQEAGSGNTIYF
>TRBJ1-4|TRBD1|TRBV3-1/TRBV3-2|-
TGTGCCAGCAGCCCGGACAGGGGGCGTCGTGAAAAACTGTTTTTT
CASSPDRGRREKLFF
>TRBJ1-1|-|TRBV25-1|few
TGTGCCAGCAGTGACCAACCGGGACACGGGCCCACTGAAGCTTTCTTT
CASSDQPGHGPTEAFF
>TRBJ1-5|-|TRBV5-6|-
TGTGCCAGCAGCAACGATCCAAGGGGGAATCAGCCCCAGCATTTT
CASSNDPRGNQPQHF